Sequencing of this T cell receptor beta chain was carried out in a study of T cell responses to AZD1222 COVID-19 vaccine. Regarding the study as a whole: Spike-specific TCR breadth and depth both grew after two AZD1222 doses. Reports indicate that nearly half of spike-specific TCRs are directed at unmutated variant regions. Only five to seven individuals given AZD1222 were seropositive at baseline.

The assay was immunoSEQ multiplex PCR, and TCRdb's table has in-frame clones only and misses some. The sample has just over 90,000 clones, 85% to 90% seen once. With respect to this clone: Antigen unknown.

The clonotype was recovered from an adult who received the AZD1222 COVID-19 vaccine. The starting material was peripheral blood, obtained 28 days after the second AZD1222 dose.

CDR3 bases: TGTGCCAGCAGCAAAGTGACTAACCCCCGGCGGGATGGTAATGAAAAACTGTTTTTT. Translated: CASSKVTNPRRDGNEKLFF. The V call is TRBV21-1, the J call TRBJ1-4. TRBV21-1 is flagged as a pseudogene. The length of the CDR3 is 19 residues.